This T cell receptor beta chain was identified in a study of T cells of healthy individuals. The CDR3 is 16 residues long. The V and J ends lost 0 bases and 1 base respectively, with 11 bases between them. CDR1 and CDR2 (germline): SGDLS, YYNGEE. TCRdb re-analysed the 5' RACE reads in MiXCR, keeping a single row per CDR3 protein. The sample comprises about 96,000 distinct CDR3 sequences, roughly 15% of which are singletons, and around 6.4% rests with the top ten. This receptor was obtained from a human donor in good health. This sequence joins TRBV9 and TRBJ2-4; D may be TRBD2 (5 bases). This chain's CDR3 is CASSVDGSAAKNIQYF. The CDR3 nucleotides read TGTGCCAGCAGCGTAGATGGGAGTGCGGCCAAAAACATTCAGTACTTC.